This T cell receptor beta chain came from a study of OX40 agonist ivuxolimab in advanced cancers. As for the study in general: At 82.7% male, the cohort had a mean age of approximately 64 years, ranging from roughly 20 to 90. In three patients, partial responses were observed, one with hepatocellular carcinoma and two with cutaneous melanoma.

Blood got drawn at baseline, again on cycle 4 day 1, and then on cycle 7 day 1. The germline gives CDR1 MDHEN, CDR2 SYDVKM. Trimming removed 6 bases from V and 3 bases from J; junction bases left unmatched: 9. This CDR3 has 15 residues. The data were produced by immunoSEQ multiplex PCR, yet TCRdb's version contains in-frame clones alone and is incomplete. The data hold 30,000 to 45,000 clones, with 88% observed a single time. The clonotype comes from an adult with an advanced solid tumor such as melanoma, head and neck, liver or kidney cancer. The specimen comprised CD4+ or CD8+ T cells sorted from blood, sampled in a trial of the OX40 agonist ivuxolimab. The rearrangement joins TRBV28 to TRBJ2-7; TRBD1 matches at 9 bases. The CDR3 loop is CASRPPGTGFYEQYF. CDR3 DNA sequence: TGTGCCAGCAGACCTCCCGGGACAGGGTTCTACGAGCAGTACTTC.